This T cell receptor (beta chain) was profiled in a study of vaccination effects on CD4 cells after COVID-19. Cells that had been cultured for 10 days were the source of isolated CD4+ T cells. Measured with immunoSEQ multiplex PCR; TCRdb has only the in-frame clones, and not every one. In the table there are tens of thousands of clones, approximately 70% of which are singletons. As for this clone: Its antigen is undetermined.

There are 15 residues in the CDR3. V dropped 4 bases and J dropped 0 bases, with 10 bases sitting between them. Germline assignment: CDR1 ENHRY and CDR2 SYGVKD. The sequencing used CD4+ T cells from PBMCs cultured without peptide, collected before COVID-19 vaccination. The V gene is TRBV10-3, the J gene TRBJ1-5, with unresolved D. This receptor was identified in a human donor who received a COVID-19 vaccine. This CDR3 is CAISVGEFSNQPQHF. The CDR3 bases are TGTGCCATCAGTGTTGGGGAATTTAGCAATCAGCCCCAGCATTTT.